The rows below give T cell receptor beta chains drawn from one sample of a study of T cells in localized non-small cell lung cancer. Clones were sequenced by immunoSEQ multiplex PCR, and TCRdb holds only the in-frame ones, with some missing. The table records 58,000 or so clones, 75% to 90% of them present only once. The sequencing here drew on peripheral blood, taken before any cancer treatment. Receptors were obtained from a woman aged 35 to 69 with stage I lung adenocarcinoma. Each CDR3 is given without its conserved first and last residue. The order of the fields is V gene, J gene, CDR3 length, CDR3 protein.

>TRBV28|TRBJ2-7|9
ASSLEYEQY
>TRBV5-1|TRBJ2-5|12
ASSPDRGEETQY
>TRBV6-5|TRBJ1-1|10
ASSRGRAEAF
>TRBV7-9|TRBJ2-2|16
ASSLATSGGLSTGELF
>TRBV14|TRBJ1-2|10
ASSQDGFGYT
>TRBV6-1|TRBJ2-1|14
ASSELRTESYNEQF
>TRBV5-6|TRBJ1-2|14
ASSLAGQGAGYGYT
>TRBV5-1|TRBJ1-1|11
ASSLIGDTEAF
>TRBV7-9|TRBJ2-7|11
ASSGDRSYEQY
>TRBV5-1|TRBJ1-1|12
ASSSHGTNTEAF
>TRBV19|TRBJ1-2|12
ASSIWGQSYGYT
>TRBV7-3|TRBJ2-2|14
ASSLRAGTDTGELF
>TRBV30|TRBJ2-7|11
ASTLAGDSEQY
>TRBV19|TRBJ1-2|12
ASRRDRESGGYT
>TRBV28|TRBJ1-1|13
ASRAGTGTYTEAF
>TRBV4-3|TRBJ2-1|11
ASSQLGTDEQF
>TRBV9|TRBJ1-2|15
ASSVGQGATGDYGYT
>TRBV30|TRBJ1-5|13
AWSGGQPVNQPQH
>TRBV7-9|TRBJ2-1|15
ASSLESGLLMHNEQF
>TRBV7-9|TRBJ1-5|12
ASSSQGGDQPQH
>TRBV18|TRBJ1-5|13
ASSGYRDLNQPQH
>TRBV7-9|TRBJ1-4|14
ASSSGTGLDNEKLF
>TRBV6-5|TRBJ2-6|13
ASSATGAGANVLT
>TRBV7-9|TRBJ2-3|14
ASSVLAGGPTDTQY
>TRBV5-1|TRBJ1-1|14
ASSLRADTLNTEAF
>TRBV6-1|TRBJ2-7|12
ASREGTGLPEQY
>TRBV19|TRBJ1-4|13
ASSPWTGANEKLF
>TRBV5-1|TRBJ1-5|10
ASSLNGQPQH
>TRBV7-2|TRBJ1-5|12
ASSLVGREQPQH
>TRBV7-2|TRBJ2-7|12
ASSTTTGAYEQY
>TRBV7-8|TRBJ2-1|14
ASSLLSGLPYNEQF
>TRBV5-4|TRBJ2-7|10
ASSGAGVEQY
>TRBV19|TRBJ2-6|12
ASSTWSGANVLT
>TRBV5-1|TRBJ1-4|13
ASSPRPATNEKLF
>TRBV5-5|TRBJ1-1|14
ASSLDGWGVATEAF
>TRBV19|TRBJ1-5|11
ASSPGQVGPQH
>TRBV4-2|TRBJ2-3|16
ASSQDPSGGRGTDTQY
>TRBV7-9|TRBJ1-2|14
ASSPQMTDRIYGYT
>TRBV5-1|TRBJ1-3|12
ASSADRAGDTIY
>TRBV19|TRBJ2-5|12
ASSILGLQETQY
>TRBV5-1|TRBJ2-1|11
ASSPGGYNEQF
>TRBV15|TRBJ2-7|15
ATSRVQELAGFYEQY
>TRBV5-6|TRBJ1-2|11
ASSSGTARGYT
>TRBV5-1|TRBJ2-7|12
ASSSDSFSYEQY
>TRBV30|TRBJ1-2|9
AWSPYFGYT
>TRBV7-2|TRBJ1-1|13
ASSPTFTANTEAF
>TRBV7-7|TRBJ2-3|11
ASSELAGDTQY
>TRBV28|TRBJ2-1|12
ASSLGTSRREQF
>TRBV5-1|TRBJ1-4|12
ASSHRDGNEKLF
>TRBV11-2|TRBJ1-1|11
ASSLALDTEAF
>TRBV5-6|TRBJ1-3|11
ASSLGQTDTIY
>TRBV28|TRBJ2-6|14
ASRSGQTSGANVLT